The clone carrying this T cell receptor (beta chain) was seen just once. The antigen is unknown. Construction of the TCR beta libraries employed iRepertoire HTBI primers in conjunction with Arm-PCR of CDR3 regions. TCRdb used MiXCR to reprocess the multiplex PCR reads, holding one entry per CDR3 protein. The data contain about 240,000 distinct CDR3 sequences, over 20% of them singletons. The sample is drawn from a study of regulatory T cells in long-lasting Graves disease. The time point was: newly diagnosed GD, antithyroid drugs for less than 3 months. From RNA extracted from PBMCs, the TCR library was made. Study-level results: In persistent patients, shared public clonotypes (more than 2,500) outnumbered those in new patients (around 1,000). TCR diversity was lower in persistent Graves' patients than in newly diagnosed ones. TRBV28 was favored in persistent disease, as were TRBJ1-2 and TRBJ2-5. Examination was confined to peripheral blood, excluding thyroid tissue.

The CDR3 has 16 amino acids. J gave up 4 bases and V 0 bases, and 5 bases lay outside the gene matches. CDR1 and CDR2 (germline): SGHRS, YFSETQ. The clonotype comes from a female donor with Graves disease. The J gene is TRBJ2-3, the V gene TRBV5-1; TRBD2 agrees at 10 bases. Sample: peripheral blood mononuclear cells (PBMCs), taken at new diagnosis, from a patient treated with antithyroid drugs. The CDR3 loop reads CASSLGLAGVSDTQYF. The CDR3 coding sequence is TGCGCCAGCAGCTTGGGTCTAGCGGGAGTTTCAGATACGCAGTATTTT.